This entry lists 7 T cell receptor beta chains sequenced from one sample in a study of CD8+CD57+ T cells in acquired aplastic anemia. Genomic DNA, serving as template, underwent TCR beta VDJ and CDR3 profiling. TCRdb re-analysed the reads in MiXCR, keeping a single row per CDR3 protein. The table shows about 190,000 distinct CDR3 sequences, with approximately 49% occurring only once. The sequenced sample consisted of sorted CD4+, CD8+, or CD8+CD57+ T cells (not recorded which) from PBMCs. The receptors derive from a human donor in good health, serving as a control.

V gene TRBV9 combines with J gene TRBJ1-2, with 11 bases that match TRBD1. The trim removed 5 bases at V and 7 bases at J, leaving 4 bases unmatched. The CDR3 is 13 residues long. Germline-derived CDR1 and CDR2 are SGDLS and YYNGEE. The CDR3 reads CASSRTGGSGYTF. DNA for the CDR3: TGTGCCAGCAGTAGGACAGGGGGCAGTGGCTACACCTTC.

The sample holds many counts of this clonotype. The chain combines TRBV19 with TRBJ2-1, with 9 positions matching TRBD1. The CDR3 is made up of 13 amino acids. V lost 6 bases to trimming and J lost 3 bases; unmatched junction nucleotides: 0. CDR1 is LNHDA, CDR2 SQIVND, per germline (reference sequence). The DNA for the CDR3 is TGTGCCAGTAGGGGACAGGGCTACAATGAGCAGTTCTTC. It codes for CASRGQGYNEQFF.

The chain has TRBV29-1 and TRBJ1-2; no clear D. The V gene lost 4 bases and the J gene lost 3 bases, with 12 bases spanning the gap. CDR3 length: 13 residues. Per germline, CDR1 SQVTM and CDR2 ANQGSEA. The CDR3 DNA sequence: TGCAGCGTTGGAGGATGGCAGGACTATGGCTACACCTTC. Protein: CSVGGWQDYGYTF. Together with reference TRBV29-1 and TRBJ1-2, the CDR3 gives the full variable domain: SAVISQKPSRDICQRGTSLTIQCQVDSQVTMMFWYRQQPGQSLTLIATANQGSEATYESGFVIDKFPISRPNLTFSTLTVSNMSPEDSSIYLCSVGGWQDYGYTFGSGTRLTVV.

This clonotype was seen at least ten times. The CDR3 DNA reads TGTGCCAGCAGCCATCCCGTCACAGGGAAGATTGAAGCTTTCTTT. It yields the protein CASSHPVTGKIEAFF. This sequence joins TRBV3-1 and TRBJ1-1; TRBD1 might be the D (6 bases). The CDR3 has 15 residues. Trimming shortened V by 3 bases and J by 7 bases, and 18 bases separated the two germline ends. Germline values: CDR1 LGHDT, CDR2 YNNKEL (reference sequence).

This rearrangement joins TRBV7-9 to TRBJ1-6, with 7 nucleotides matching TRBD1. The CDR3 sequence is 14 residues long. Germline trimming cut 5 bases from V and 4 bases from J; bases unmatched to any gene: 2. Germline V gene data show CDR1 as SEHNR and CDR2 as FQNEAQ (reference sequence). The CDR3 region is CASSAGQYNSPLHF. The CDR3 DNA is TGTGCCAGCAGCGCGGGACAGTATAATTCACCCCTCCACTTT. The entire variable domain, with the rest obtained from reference TRBV7-9 and TRBJ1-6, is as follows: DTGVSQNPRHKITKRGQNVTFRCDPISEHNRLYWYRQTLGQGPEFLTYFQNEAQLEKSRLLSDRFSAERPKGSFSTLEIQRTEQGDSAMYLCASSAGQYNSPLHFGNGTRLTVT.

Many counts were recorded for this clonotype. V usage is TRBV5-4 and J usage is TRBJ2-2; D is unresolved. The length of the CDR3 is 13 residues. Germline CDR1 reads SGHNT; CDR2 reads YYREEE (reference sequence). V was clipped by 4 bases and J by 5 bases, with 9 bases between them. The CDR3, as DNA: TGTGCCAGCAGCCCCCAGTGGACCGGGGAGCTGTTTTTT. Amino acids: CASSPQWTGELFF.

In this sample, this clonotype turned up many times. This chain links TRBV11-2 with TRBJ1-2; D ambiguous. Germline lookup yields CDR1 SGHAT and CDR2 FQNNGV. This CDR3 contains 13 residues. The V gene lost 5 bases and the J gene lost 4 bases, with 11 bases spanning the gap. This CDR3 is CASSPRSFYGYTF. The CDR3 DNA follows: TGTGCCAGCAGCCCCAGGTCTTTCTATGGCTACACCTTC.